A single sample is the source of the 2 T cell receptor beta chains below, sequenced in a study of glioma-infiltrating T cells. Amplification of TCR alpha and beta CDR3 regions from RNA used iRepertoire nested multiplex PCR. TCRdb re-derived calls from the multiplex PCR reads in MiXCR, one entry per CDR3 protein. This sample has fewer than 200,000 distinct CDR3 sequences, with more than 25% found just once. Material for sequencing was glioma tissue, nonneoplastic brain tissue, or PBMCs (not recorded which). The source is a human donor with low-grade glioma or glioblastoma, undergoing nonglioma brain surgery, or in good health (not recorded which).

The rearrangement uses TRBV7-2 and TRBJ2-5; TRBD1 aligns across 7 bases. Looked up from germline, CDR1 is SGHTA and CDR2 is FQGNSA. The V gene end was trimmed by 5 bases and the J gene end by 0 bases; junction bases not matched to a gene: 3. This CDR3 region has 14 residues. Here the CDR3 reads CASSKGQHQETQYF. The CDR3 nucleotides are TGTGCCAGCAGCAAGGGACAGCACCAAGAGACCCAGTACTTC.

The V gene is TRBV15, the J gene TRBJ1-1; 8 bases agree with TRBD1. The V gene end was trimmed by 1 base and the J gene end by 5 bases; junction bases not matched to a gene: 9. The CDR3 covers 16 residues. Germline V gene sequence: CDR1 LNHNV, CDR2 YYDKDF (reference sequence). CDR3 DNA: TGTGCCACCAGCAGAGCTCGGGACAGGCGAGGGACTGAAGCTTTCTTT. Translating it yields CATSRARDRRGTEAFF. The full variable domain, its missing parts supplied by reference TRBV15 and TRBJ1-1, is DAMVIQNPRYQVTQFGKPVTLSCSQTLNHNVMYWYQQKSSQAPKLLFHYYDKDFNNEADTPDNFQSRRPNTSFCFLDIRSPGLGDTAMYLCATSRARDRRGTEAFFGQGTRLTVV.